The source of this TCR beta chain is a study of post-analysis software for immune sequencing data. As for the study in general: Relapsing-remitting, secondary progressive and progressive-relapsing courses of multiple sclerosis were included. Points from the study as a whole: In multiple sclerosis, normalized Chao1 diversity was significantly below that of controls. Controls had lower frequencies than patients of 4 or 5 TRBV segments, which included TRBV5-6, TRBV5-1 and TRBV20-1. Samples sharing a preparation batch grouped tightly together when assessed by F measure.

The CDR3 extends over 14 amino acids. Germline V CDR1 and CDR2: PRHDT, FYEKMQ (reference sequence). V lost 3 bases to trimming and J lost 3 bases, with 11 bases between them. The TCR beta cDNA libraries contained unique molecular identifiers. TCRdb processed the PCR reads anew with MiXCR; each CDR3 protein has one entry. The sample gives approximately 770,000 distinct CDR3 sequences, just over 45% of which show up once; 4.9% is in the top ten. In regard to this clonotype: Its antigen is unknown.

The sample was blood. The J gene is TRBJ2-5, the V gene TRBV13, with a tentative D call TRBD2 (6 bases). This clonotype was sampled from a girl aged 10-17 years with multiple sclerosis. This chain's CDR3 is CASSFVGLKETQYF. The DNA of the CDR3 is TGTGCCAGCAGCTTCGTGGGACTGAAAGAGACCCAGTACTTC. Full variable domain (outside the CDR3, taken from reference TRBV13 and TRBJ2-5): AAGVIQSPRHLIKEKRETATLKCYPIPRHDTVYWYQQGPGQDPQFLISFYEKMQSDKGSIPDRFSAQQFSDYHSELNMSSLELGDSALYFCASSFVGLKETQYFGPGTRLLVL.